What follows are 25 T cell receptor beta chains derived from one specimen sequenced in a study of preoperative IRX-2 immunotherapy in early breast cancer. The table came from immunoSEQ multiplex PCR; TCRdb's copy has only in-frame clones and leaves some out. The sample holds 25,000 to 30,000 clones, 75% to 90% seen once. The treatment here: preoperative locoregional IRX-2 cytokine immunotherapy. Sequenced material: lymph node tissue, taken after IRX-2 immunotherapy. The receptors originated from a human donor with breast cancer.

The V call is TRBV30, the J call TRBJ1-6, with D hard to call. Germline CDR1 GTSNPN, CDR2 SVGIG (reference sequence). The CDR3 has 14 amino acids. V lost 0 bases and J 9 bases, leaving 12 bases between the germline ends. Here the CDR3 reads CAWSVLAAVSPLHF. In DNA form, the CDR3 reads TGTGCCTGGAGTGTACTGGCAGCAGTTTCACCCCTCCACTTT.

Concerning this clone: At one end, the junction sequence differs from germline, possibly due to a read error. The chain combines TRBV12-5 with TRBJ2-7; D is unclear. Germline CDR1 and CDR2: LGHNT and FRNRAP. There are 14 residues in the CDR3. CDR3 in DNA: TGTGCTAGTGGTTCTCGGGCAGCTTCCTATGAGCAGTACTTC. As protein: CASGSRAASYEQYF.

This chain uses TRBV30 with TRBJ2-3; D is unclear. V was clipped by 8 bases and J by 7 bases, with 19 bases between them. CDR1 is GTSNPN, CDR2 SVGIG, per germline (reference sequence). The CDR3 is 13 amino acids. The CDR3 loop reads CASSQDRFNTQYF. For the CDR3, the DNA is TGTGCCAGCAGCCAAGATCGGTTCAATACGCAGTATTTT.

This chain joins TRBV7-7 and TRBJ1-1; 8 bases match TRBD1. Germline CDR1 SSHAT, CDR2 FNYEAQ (reference sequence). Trimming took 4 bases from V and 0 from J; bases not matched to a gene: 10. The CDR3 is made up of 17 amino acids. The CDR3 region is CASSWVGRGRMNTEAFF. In DNA form, the CDR3 reads TGTGCCAGCAGCTGGGTGGGCAGGGGGCGCATGAACACTGAAGCTTTCTTT.

In its sample, this clone was seen a few times. This chain joins TRBV6-8 and TRBJ1-1; a weak D match, TRBD1 (5 bases). The CDR3 has 13 amino acids. In germline, CDR1 is MNHGY, CDR2 SAAAGT. The ends were cut back, 2 bases at V and 7 bases at J, with 11 bases in the middle. The CDR3 is CASSYPGWDEAFF. CDR3 DNA sequence: TGTGCCAGCAGTTACCCAGGGTGGGATGAAGCTTTCTTT.

This sequence joins TRBV28 and TRBJ1-6; D unclear. The ends were cut back, 7 bases at V and 7 bases at J, with 17 bases in the middle. There are 15 residues in the CDR3. CDR1 and CDR2 from the germline V gene are MDHEN and SYDVKM. The chain's CDR3 is CASTPHGQVNSPLHF. Written as DNA, the CDR3 is TGTGCCAGCACCCCCCACGGGCAGGTCAATTCACCCCTCCACTTT.

V and J are TRBV10-2 and TRBJ2-1, with a possible D match to TRBD2 (6 bases). V dropped 3 bases and J dropped 3 bases, with 12 bases sitting between them. CDR3 length: 15 amino acids. From germline, CDR1 is WSHSY and CDR2 SAAADI. The CDR3 coding sequence is TGCGCCAGCAGTGATCGCCTCGGGGGCTACAATGAGCAGTTCTTC. This translates into CASSDRLGGYNEQFF.

The rearrangement uses TRBV6-8 and TRBJ1-1; a weak D match, TRBD1 (6 bases). The CDR3 spans 14 residues. V shed 2 bases and J shed 4 bases, with 11 bases lying between them. From germline, CDR1 is MNHGY and CDR2 SAAAGT. The CDR3 region has the DNA TGTGCCAGCAGTTACACAGGGAGTGGCACTGAAGCTTTCTTT. Its translation is CASSYTGSGTEAFF.

The chain has TRBV2 and TRBJ1-2; D may be TRBD1 (6 bases). The length of the CDR3 is 14 residues. Trimming left V 5 bases short and J 4 bases short, with 14 bases between. The V gene's germline CDR1 is SNHLY and CDR2 FYNNEI. The CDR3 loop is CASSLDRTIYGYTF. The CDR3 DNA reads as TGTGCCAGCAGTCTCGACAGGACTATCTATGGCTACACCTTC.

Of note for this clone: The junction departs from germline at one end; a sequencing error may be responsible. This sequence joins TRBV18 and TRBJ1-1, with 9 bases aligning to TRBD1. Germline V gives CDR1 KGHSH, CDR2 LQKENI. The CDR3 loop spans 14 amino acids. The CDR3 DNA is TGTGCCAGCTCACCACCGTCACGGACAGGGGACACCACCTTT. Translated, it gives CASSPPSRTGDTTF. The full variable domain, completed using reference TRBV18 and TRBJ1-1, is NAGVMQNPRHLVRRRGQEARLRCSPMKGHSHVYWYRQLPEEGLKFMVYLQKENIIDESGMPKERFSAEFPKEGPSILRIQQVVRGDSAAYFCASSPPSRTGDTTFGQGTRLTVV.

V is TRBV2 and J is TRBJ1-5; 7 bases match TRBD1. Trimming took 7 bases from V and 1 from J; bases not matched to a gene: 7. The germline CDR1 and CDR2 sequences are SNHLY and FYNNEI. This CDR3 has 15 amino acids. The CDR3 is CASTPGGVSNQPQHF. CDR3 nucleotides: TGTGCCAGCACTCCAGGGGGTGTAAGCAATCAGCCCCAGCATTTT.

The chain joins TRBV6-8 to TRBJ1-1, with D unresolved. The CDR3 contains 12 residues. V was trimmed by 5 bases and J by 4 bases, leaving 8 bases between them. Germline values: CDR1 MNHGY, CDR2 SAAAGT. The CDR3 DNA reads TGTGCCAGCAGTCACGGCGGCACTGAAGCTTTCTTT. It encodes CASSHGGTEAFF.

CDR3 sequence: CAWNTGGGEKLFF. The CDR3 bases are TGTGCCTGGAACACAGGGGGAGGAGAAAAACTGTTTTTT. The genes are TRBV30 and TRBJ1-4; 8 bases line up with TRBD1. Germline values: CDR1 GTSNPN, CDR2 SVGIG (reference sequence). Trimming at V came to 4 bases and at J to 8 bases, leaving 6 bases not matched to a gene. This CDR3 has 13 residues.

This clone has only one observation. The rearrangement uses TRBV6-8 and TRBJ2-5, with D perhaps given as TRBD1 or TRBD2 (7 bases each). V shed 0 bases and J shed 3 bases, with 11 bases lying between them. The CDR3 is 15 amino acids. The germline V gene encodes CDR1 MNHGY and CDR2 SAAAGT. DNA of the CDR3: TGTGCCAGCAGTTACTCCAGGGGGACTAAAGAGACCCAGTACTTC. Its protein product is CASSYSRGTKETQYF.

This clone showed up just once. The rearrangement links TRBV19 to TRBJ2-4, with D tentatively TRBD1 (5 bases). The length of the CDR3 is 14 residues. Trimming shortened V by 2 bases and J by 4 bases, and 9 bases separated the two germline ends. The germline gives CDR1 LNHDA, CDR2 SQIVND (reference sequence). The CDR3 reads CASSIMGQKNIQYF. The CDR3 DNA is TGTGCCAGTAGTATAATGGGGCAGAAAAACATTCAGTACTTC.

The chain employs TRBV5-1 and TRBJ1-2; D not certain. CDR1 and CDR2 (germline): SGHRS, YFSETQ. This CDR3 region has 14 residues. V was trimmed by 0 bases and J by 0 bases, leaving 6 bases between them. The CDR3 DNA reads TGCGCCAGCAGCTTGGACGGAGCTAACTATGGCTACACCTTC. Translation gives CASSLDGANYGYTF.

The rearrangement joins TRBV6-8 to TRBJ2-1; 12 nucleotides match TRBD2. The V gene end was trimmed by 7 bases and the J gene end by 6 bases; junction bases not matched to a gene: 7. The CDR3 extends over 15 amino acids. Germline CDR1 reads MNHGY; CDR2 reads SAAAGT. CDR3 protein: CASTTLAGGANEQFF. In DNA form, the CDR3 reads TGTGCCAGCACCACACTAGCGGGGGGTGCCAATGAGCAGTTCTTC.

This rearrangement joins TRBV5-1 to TRBJ2-7, with a possible D match to TRBD1 (6 bases). CDR3 length: 17 amino acids. V lost 0 bases to trimming and J lost 0 bases, with 16 bases between them. Germline-derived CDR1 and CDR2 are SGHRS and YFSETQ. CDR3 in amino acids: CASSLASRTDLSYEQYF. The CDR3 bases are TGCGCCAGCAGCTTGGCCTCCCGGACAGACCTCTCCTACGAGCAGTACTTC.

This clone was observed a few times. The rearrangement joins TRBV19 to TRBJ1-1, with a tentative D call TRBD1 (5 bases). With 6 bases removed from V and 3 bases from J, the gap between germline ends came to 8 bases. Germline CDR1 reads LNHDA; CDR2 reads SQIVND (reference sequence). The CDR3 has 12 amino acids. This CDR3 is CASREGYTEAFF. The CDR3 DNA is TGTGCCAGTAGGGAGGGGTACACTGAAGCTTTCTTT.

This chain connects TRBV7-8 to TRBJ1-1; 10 bases align to TRBD1. V lost 4 bases and J lost 4; bases outside the gene matches: 9. The germline V gene encodes CDR1 SGHVS and CDR2 FQNEAQ. The CDR3 is 16 residues long. The CDR3 nucleotides are TGTGCCAGCAGCTACGATTTGGGACAGGGGATCACTGAAGCTTTCTTT. Its translation is CASSYDLGQGITEAFF. Based on the CDR3 plus reference TRBV7-8 and TRBJ1-1, the full variable domain is GAGVSQSPRYKVAKRGQDVALRCDPISGHVSLFWYQQALGQGPEFLTYFQNEAQLDKSGLPSDRFFAERPEGSVSTLKIQRTQQEDSAVYLCASSYDLGQGITEAFFGQGTRLTVV.

The V call is TRBV18, the J call TRBJ2-3; D possibly corresponds to TRBD1 (6 bases). The CDR3 runs 18 residues. Trimming shortened V by 3 bases and J by 2 bases, and 21 bases separated the two germline ends. Germline values: CDR1 KGHSH, CDR2 LQKENI. CDR3 protein: CASSPRTDPSYYTDTQYF. CDR3 DNA sequence: TGTGCCAGCTCACCGAGGACAGATCCTTCCTACTACACAGATACGCAGTATTTT.

V and J are TRBV29-1 and TRBJ2-5; D ambiguous. Trimming pared 3 bases from V and 1 base from J, leaving 6 bases between. The CDR3 runs to 12 residues. The V gene's germline CDR1 is SQVTM and CDR2 ANQGSEA. In DNA form, the CDR3 reads TGCAGCGTTGAGTCCTTCCAAGAGACCCAGTACTTC. This encodes CSVESFQETQYF.

This chain connects TRBV23-1 to TRBJ2-7; 12 bases map to TRBD1. TRBV23-1 is classed as an ORF, of uncertain function. V shed 0 bases and J 5 bases; nucleotides not matched to a gene: 8. The CDR3 extends over 17 amino acids. CDR3 amino acids: CASSQSGPGQGANEQYV. The CDR3 coding sequence is TGCGCCAGCAGTCAATCGGGTCCGGGACAGGGGGCAAACGAGCAGTACGTC.

CDR3 sequence (DNA): TGTGCCACCTCCCCCTTAAGGCGGCTAGCGGGGGTCGAGCAGTACTTC. Translated, it gives CATSPLRRLAGVEQYF. The gene calls are TRBV6-8 and TRBJ2-7; 10 bases map to TRBD2. Germline V gene lookup returns CDR1 MNHGY and CDR2 SAAAGT. The CDR3 contains 16 residues. After removal of 10 bases from V and 6 bases from J, the junction contained 18 bases not matched to a gene.

The rearrangement links TRBV19 to TRBJ1-5; D is undetermined. The germline gives CDR1 LNHDA, CDR2 SQIVND (reference sequence). The CDR3 has 15 residues. Trimming took 8 bases from V and 4 from J, leaving 18 bases between them. The CDR3 sequence is CASGFLGQINQPQHF. CDR3 coding DNA: TGTGCCAGTGGGTTCTTAGGGCAGATTAATCAGCCCCAGCATTTT. The whole variable domain, filled in from reference TRBV19 and TRBJ1-5, reads DGGITQSPKYLFRKEGQNVTLSCEQNLNHDAMYWYRQDPGQGLRLIYYSQIVNDFQKGDIAEGYSVSREKKESFPLTVTSAQKNPTAFYLCASGFLGQINQPQHFGDGTRLSIL.